This is a list of T cell receptor beta chains from one sample in a study of T-cell memory formation after mild COVID-19. Using its own MiXCR run on the 5' RACE reads, TCRdb lists one record per CDR3 protein. Among approximately 190,000 distinct CDR3 sequences, approximately 20% were seen once, and the ten largest hold about 2.4%. The sample taken for sequencing was PBMCs or a T cell subset sorted from them (not recorded which). These receptors were collected from an adult woman who had mild COVID-19 (a few samples of this study predate the infection). Cell type and time point are not known. The CDR3 runs from the conserved cysteine through the conserved F or W. D genes are given only for firm matches. The size of a clone is reported for some rows only, either as once, few or many, or as a class for expanded clones.

clone size,V gene,D gene,J gene,CDR3 protein,CDR3 DNA
few,TRBV29-1,NA,TRBJ2-7,CSVEVRQGSEQYF,TGCAGCGTTGAAGTAAGGCAGGGGAGCGAGCAGTACTTC
few,TRBV9,TRBD1,TRBJ1-3,CASSLRGQHSGNTIYF,TGTGCCAGCAGTCTACGGGGACAGCACTCTGGAAACACCATATATTTT
few,TRBV5-1,TRBD1,TRBJ1-1,CASSLETGGVDEAFF,TGCGCCAGCAGCTTGGAAACAGGGGGCGTGGATGAAGCTTTCTTT
NA,TRBV4-2,NA,TRBJ1-2,CASSQESGGYGYTF,TGTGCCAGCAGCCAAGAGTCAGGAGGATATGGCTACACCTTC
few,TRBV18,NA,TRBJ1-3,CASSRDVTGSGNTIYF,TGTGCCAGCTCACGAGATGTCACAGGCTCTGGAAACACCATATATTTT
NA,TRBV4-3,NA,TRBJ1-2,CASSQDVGIGGYTF,TGCGCCAGCAGCCAAGATGTGGGGATAGGCGGCTACACCTTC
NA,TRBV20-1,NA,TRBJ2-5,CSVGAAGSETQYF,TGCAGTGTGGGGGCGGCAGGCTCGGAGACCCAGTACTTC
NA,TRBV6-5,NA,TRBJ2-7,CASSYQGRPSSEQYF,TGTGCCAGCAGTTACCAGGGGAGGCCAAGCAGCGAGCAGTACTTC
few,TRBV2,NA,TRBJ2-4,CASSWGLNRGSPKNIQYF,TGTGCCAGCAGCTGGGGACTTAACAGGGGATCGCCCAAAAACATTCAGTACTTC
NA,TRBV3-1,NA,TRBJ2-1,CASSQDNWASPYNEQFF,TGTGCCAGCAGCCAAGATAACTGGGCATCCCCCTACAATGAGCAGTTCTTC
NA,TRBV2,TRBD2,TRBJ2-1,CASRVSRDYSYNEQFF,TGTGCCAGCAGAGTAAGCCGGGACTACTCCTACAATGAGCAGTTCTTC
few,TRBV7-9,NA,TRBJ1-3,CASAPTGLRINTIYF,TGTGCCAGCGCTCCCACAGGCCTTAGGATAAACACCATATATTTT
few,TRBV5-1,NA,TRBJ2-3,CASSSTAGELDTQYF,TGCGCCAGCAGCTCCACGGCAGGGGAATTGGATACGCAGTATTTT
many,TRBV4-2,NA,TRBJ2-3,CASSQSDRQDTQYF,TGTGCCAGCAGCCAAAGCGACAGGCAAGATACGCAGTATTTT
few,TRBV9,TRBD1,TRBJ2-5,CASSPRGDRVETQYF,TGTGCCAGCAGCCCACGAGGGGACAGGGTGGAGACCCAGTACTTC
few,TRBV27,NA,TRBJ2-1,CASTALATRGEQFF,TGTGCCAGCACCGCCCTGGCGACTCGTGGTGAGCAGTTCTTC
few,TRBV5-1,NA,TRBJ2-2,CASTKREAGELFF,TGCGCCAGCACCAAGAGGGAGGCCGGGGAGCTGTTTTTT
NA,TRBV12-3/TRBV12-4,TRBD2,TRBJ2-5,CASSFWASGEETQYF,TGTGCCAGCAGTTTTTGGGCTAGCGGGGAAGAGACCCAGTACTTC
once,TRBV2,NA,TRBJ2-5,CASSGWTGEMETQYF,TGTGCCAGCAGTGGGTGGACGGGCGAAATGGAGACCCAGTACTTC
many,TRBV5-1,TRBD1,TRBJ2-7,CASSSVQGAYEQYF,TGCGCCAGCAGCTCAGTACAGGGGGCATACGAGCAGTACTTC
many,TRBV20-1,TRBD1,TRBJ2-1,CSADRGPYNEQFF,TGCAGTGCTGACAGGGGACCCTACAATGAGCAGTTCTTC
few,TRBV5-1,TRBD2,TRBJ2-3,CASSLSASGGTDTQYF,TGCGCCAGCAGCTTGTCCGCTAGCGGAGGCACAGATACGCAGTATTTT
NA,TRBV7-9,NA,TRBJ2-3,CASSLAGQTDTQYF,TGTGCCAGCAGCTTGGCGGGACAGACAGATACGCAGTATTTT
once,TRBV20-1,NA,TRBJ2-1,CSASGRVHSYNEQFF,TGCAGTGCTAGCGGACGGGTACACTCCTACAATGAGCAGTTCTTC
many,TRBV9,NA,TRBJ1-2,CASSVGSESFGGYTF,TGTGCCAGCAGCGTAGGGAGTGAGTCTTTTGGTGGCTACACCTTC
few,TRBV12-3/TRBV12-4,NA,TRBJ2-5,CASSFGSNRWGTQYF,TGTGCCAGCAGTTTCGGCTCCAATCGATGGGGAACCCAGTACTTC
few,TRBV12-3/TRBV12-4,NA,TRBJ1-5,CASSFASGNQPQHF,TGTGCCAGCAGTTTTGCGTCAGGCAATCAGCCCCAGCATTTT
few,TRBV7-9,TRBD1,TRBJ2-1,CASSSGTGAGNEQFF,TGTGCCAGCAGCTCCGGGACAGGGGCTGGCAATGAGCAGTTCTTC
few,TRBV18,NA,TRBJ2-5,CASSPQYQETQYF,TGTGCCAGCTCACCTCAGTACCAAGAGACCCAGTACTTC
few,TRBV5-4,NA,TRBJ2-7,CASSLGSRTYEQYF,TGTGCCAGCAGCTTGGGGAGTAGGACGTACGAGCAGTACTTC
many,TRBV20-1,TRBD2,TRBJ2-4,CSARKTSGGAEAKNIQYF,TGCAGTGCTAGGAAGACTAGCGGGGGGGCGGAAGCCAAAAACATTCAGTACTTC
many,TRBV5-1,TRBD2,TRBJ2-1,CASSWREGPNEQFF,TGCGCCAGCAGTTGGCGGGAGGGTCCCAATGAGCAGTTCTTC
NA,TRBV18,NA,TRBJ1-1,CASSPSGGPFTEAFF,TGTGCCAGCTCACCAAGCGGGGGGCCTTTCACTGAAGCTTTCTTT
few,TRBV27,NA,TRBJ1-5,CASSNPGGQPQHF,TGTGCCAGCAGTAACCCCGGGGGGCAGCCCCAGCATTTT
few,TRBV9,NA,TRBJ2-3,CASSGRLEAGPSTDTQYF,TGTGCCAGCAGCGGAAGACTGGAAGCTGGACCTAGCACAGATACGCAGTATTTT
few,TRBV3-1,NA,TRBJ2-7,CASSQSNKNEQYF,TGTGCCAGCAGCCAATCCAACAAGAACGAGCAGTACTTC
many,TRBV27,TRBD1,TRBJ1-2,CASSPTRTGRHYTF,TGTGCCAGCAGCCCAACCCGGACAGGCAGACACTACACCTTC
many,TRBV5-5,TRBD1,TRBJ1-5,CASSLGQGGQPQHF,TGTGCCAGCAGCTTGGGACAGGGAGGTCAGCCCCAGCATTTT
NA,TRBV4-1,TRBD2,TRBJ2-1,CASSQERGLAGLSSYNEQFF,TGCGCCAGCAGCCAAGAACGAGGACTAGCGGGGCTAAGCTCCTACAATGAGCAGTTCTTC
few,TRBV4-1,NA,TRBJ1-3,CASSRTRDGSSGNTIYF,TGCGCCAGCAGCCGCACCAGGGACGGGAGCTCTGGAAACACCATATATTTT
NA,TRBV14,TRBD2,TRBJ2-7,CASSPMTSGGYEQYF,TGTGCCAGCAGCCCGATGACTAGCGGGGGTTACGAGCAGTACTTC
few,TRBV29-1,NA,TRBJ1-2,CSVDPTDENYGYTF,TGCAGCGTTGACCCGACAGACGAGAACTATGGCTACACCTTC
few,TRBV20-1,NA,TRBJ2-7,CSAHKIYEQYF,TGCAGTGCTCACAAGATTTACGAGCAGTACTTC
NA,TRBV12-3/TRBV12-4,TRBD2,TRBJ2-1,CASSLEASGRHNEQFF,TGTGCCAGCAGTTTGGAAGCTAGCGGGAGGCACAATGAGCAGTTCTTC
few,TRBV7-2,NA,TRBJ2-1,CASSFRQRGKFF,TGTGCCAGCAGCTTCCGACAGAGGGGCAAGTTCTTC
NA,TRBV5-1,NA,TRBJ2-1,CASSLWAGEQFF,TGCGCCAGCAGCTTGTGGGCCGGTGAGCAGTTCTTC
few,TRBV19,NA,TRBJ1-1,CASTPSGGTVTEAFF,TGTGCCAGTACCCCTTCCGGGGGGACGGTCACTGAAGCTTTCTTT
NA,TRBV3-1,TRBD2,TRBJ2-7,CASSQREAGYEQYF,TGTGCCAGCAGCCAGCGGGAGGCTGGTTACGAGCAGTACTTC
NA,TRBV12-3/TRBV12-4,NA,TRBJ2-2,CASSRGTEELFF,TGTGCCAGCAGCAGGGGAACCGAGGAGCTGTTTTTT
NA,TRBV27,TRBD2,TRBJ2-7,CASSLRLAGGFEQYF,TGTGCCAGCAGTCTCCGACTAGCGGGGGGCTTTGAGCAGTACTTC
NA,TRBV4-3,NA,TRBJ2-3,CASSQAPSRGLAWGTDTQYF,TGCGCCAGCAGCCAAGCCCCCTCCCGGGGTCTAGCGTGGGGCACAGATACGCAGTATTTT
NA,TRBV15,NA,TRBJ1-1,CATSQVSSTEAFF,TGTGCCACCAGTCAGGTTTCGTCCACTGAAGCTTTCTTT
many,TRBV15,NA,TRBJ2-5,CATSRGIQETQYF,TGTGCCACCAGCAGAGGCATCCAAGAGACCCAGTACTTC
few,TRBV5-1,NA,TRBJ1-3,CASSPGSTGNTIYF,TGCGCCAGCAGCCCAGGGTCGACTGGAAACACCATATATTTT
few,TRBV3-1,NA,TRBJ1-1,CASSQGGWGAEAFF,TGTGCCAGCAGCCAAGGAGGCTGGGGCGCTGAAGCTTTCTTT
NA,TRBV6-2/TRBV6-3,TRBD2,TRBJ2-5,CASREAGGRQETQYF,TGTGCCAGCAGGGAAGCGGGAGGGCGCCAAGAGACCCAGTACTTC
NA,TRBV6-6,TRBD1,TRBJ2-3,CASSYLGQGTDTQYF,TGTGCCAGCAGTTACTTGGGACAGGGAACAGATACGCAGTATTTT
NA,TRBV15,NA,TRBJ2-3,CATRASRGMVTDTQYF,TGTGCCACCAGGGCGTCGAGGGGAATGGTCACAGATACGCAGTATTTT
NA,TRBV24-1,NA,TRBJ1-5,CATSDPGSGNQPQHF,TGTGCCACCAGTGATCCGGGATCTGGCAATCAGCCCCAGCATTTT